What follows are 24 T cell receptor beta chains derived from one specimen sequenced in a study of T cell responses to AZD1222 COVID-19 vaccine. Profiled with immunoSEQ multiplex PCR; TCRdb holds only in-frame clones, not every one. The table has about 90,000 clones, 89% seen once. The source was peripheral blood, collected 28 days after the second AZD1222 dose. The receptors were gathered from an adult who received the AZD1222 COVID-19 vaccine.

The V and J genes are TRBV2 and TRBJ2-1; unclear D gene. V was clipped by 4 bases and J by 6 bases, with 10 bases between them. The CDR3 has 13 residues. Looked up from germline, CDR1 is SNHLY and CDR2 is FYNNEI. The CDR3: CASSGQGRNEQFF. In DNA form, the CDR3 reads TGTGCCAGCAGTGGGCAAGGGCGCAATGAGCAGTTCTTC.

The chain uses TRBV3-1 (or the pseudogene TRBV3-2) and TRBJ2-7; 8 nucleotides agree with TRBD1. Germline CDR1 LGHDT, CDR2 YNNKEL (reference sequence). Unmatched junction bases numbered 5, after V lost 2 bases and J lost 5 bases. The CDR3 runs to 14 residues. CDR3 sequence reads: CASSQRSGGHEQYF. The DNA of the CDR3 is TGTGCCAGCAGCCAAAGGTCAGGGGGCCACGAGCAGTACTTC.

V usage is TRBV6-1 and J usage is TRBJ1-4; D uncertain. The CDR3 contains 14 residues. Germline assignment: CDR1 MNHNS and CDR2 SASEGT. V was trimmed by 2 bases and J by 8 bases, leaving 12 bases between them. In nucleotides, the CDR3 is TGTGCCAGCAGTGAACGATGGGGTGGAGAAAAACTGTTTTTT. This gives the protein CASSERWGGEKLFF.

This chain links TRBV4-1 with TRBJ1-1; 7 positions agree with TRBD1. This CDR3 contains 14 residues. Germline loops: CDR1 MGHRA, CDR2 YSYEKL. J was trimmed by 2 bases and V by 7 bases; bases with no gene match: 7. CDR3 in amino acids: CASTSHRGNTEAFF. The CDR3 DNA is TGCGCCAGCACCTCACACAGGGGAAACACTGAAGCTTTCTTT.

The chain carries TRBV10-3 and TRBJ1-2, with D possibly matching TRBD1 (6 bases). Germline V gene data show CDR1 as ENHRY and CDR2 as SYGVKD. CDR3 length: 14 amino acids. Between the trimmed V and J ends, which lost 3 bases and 4 bases, there was a span of 12 bases. CDR3 amino acids: CAISDSRTAYGYTF. The DNA of the CDR3 is TGTGCCATCAGTGATAGTAGGACAGCCTATGGCTACACCTTC.

This clone was seen only once. The CDR3 reads CASSFPLAGGSDTQYF. The DNA of the CDR3 is TGTGCCAGCAGCTTTCCACTAGCGGGGGGATCAGATACGCAGTATTTT. The gene calls are TRBV7-9 and TRBJ2-3, with TRBD2 matching 12 bases. J gave up 4 bases and V 3 bases, and 5 bases lay outside the gene matches. Germline values: CDR1 SEHNR, CDR2 FQNEAQ (reference sequence). The CDR3 sequence is 16 residues long. The full variable domain, with the rest looked up from reference TRBV7-9 and TRBJ2-3, is DTGVSQNPRHKITKRGQNVTFRCDPISEHNRLYWYRQTLGQGPEFLTYFQNEAQLEKSRLLSDRFSAERPKGSFSTLEIQRTEQGDSAMYLCASSFPLAGGSDTQYFGPGTRLTVL.

The chain links TRBV2 to TRBJ2-2, with D perhaps TRBD1 (5 bases). The germline V and J ends were trimmed by 7 bases and 0 bases, with 6 bases remaining between them. The CDR3 consists of 13 residues. Germline V gene lookup returns CDR1 SNHLY and CDR2 FYNNEI. The CDR3 protein is CASKGSNTGELFF. CDR3 nucleotides: TGTGCCAGCAAGGGGTCGAACACCGGGGAGCTGTTTTTT. Supplemented by reference TRBV2 and TRBJ2-2, the full variable domain reads EPEVTQTPSHQVTQMGQEVILRCVPISNHLYFYWYRQILGQKVEFLVSFYNNEISEKSEIFDDQFSVERPDGSNFTLKIRSTKLEDSAMYFCASKGSNTGELFFGEGSRLTVL.

The chain carries TRBV10-1 and TRBJ1-1, with TRBD1 matching over 8 bases. V shed 0 bases and J 1 base; nucleotides not matched to a gene: 1. In germline, CDR1 is WNHNN, CDR2 SYGVQD (reference sequence). This CDR3 is built from 15 residues. The CDR3 loop reads CASSESGTGNTEAFF. The CDR3 bases are TGCGCCAGCAGTGAGTCGGGGACAGGGAACACTGAAGCTTTCTTT.

The J gene is TRBJ2-5, the V gene TRBV4-2; 11 bases are a match to TRBD2. Germline V gene lookup returns CDR1 LGHNA and CDR2 YNFKEQ. The trim removed 4 bases at V and 0 bases at J, leaving 7 bases unmatched. The CDR3 consists of 17 residues. Here the CDR3 reads CASSPSPSGGYQETQYF. The CDR3 bases are TGTGCCAGCAGCCCCTCTCCTAGCGGGGGGTACCAAGAGACCCAGTACTTC.

The gene calls are TRBV30 and TRBJ2-1; D perhaps matches TRBD2 (5 bases). Germline V CDR1 and CDR2: GTSNPN, SVGIG (reference sequence). Trimming took off 2 bases at V and 10 bases at J, with 21 bases between the two ends. This CDR3 has 15 residues. The DNA of the CDR3 is TGTGCCTGGAGTCACAAAGGGCTAGCCGACGTCGAGCAGTTCTTC. Translated, it gives CAWSHKGLADVEQFF.

A word on this clone: At one end, the junction sequence differs from germline, possibly due to a read error. The sample holds other DNA sequences that translate to the same CDR3. This sequence joins TRBV4-3 and TRBJ2-7, with D perhaps matching TRBD1 (5 bases). Germline V gene sequence: CDR1 LGHNA, CDR2 YSLEER. There are 19 residues in the CDR3. CDR3 in DNA: TGCGCTAGCAGCCAAGCCCCTGACAGACCAGAAAGCCACTCCTACGAGCAGTACTTC. This encodes CASSQAPDRPESHSYEQYF.

The rearrangement joins TRBV11-2 to TRBJ1-6; 8 bases align to TRBD1. After removal of 5 bases from V and 9 bases from J, the junction contained 15 bases not matched to a gene. This CDR3 region has 17 residues. Germline CDR1 and CDR2: SGHAT and FQNNGV. CDR3 amino acids: CASSLILLTGVGSPLHF. The CDR3 bases are TGTGCCAGCAGCCTAATCCTTCTGACAGGGGTGGGTTCACCCCTCCACTTT.

The chain couples TRBV7-3 to TRBJ2-1; the match to TRBD2 covers 9 bases. The junction had 4 bases not matched to a gene; V was cut back by 3 bases and J by 7 bases. CDR1 and CDR2 from the germline V gene are SGHTA and FQGTGA. CDR3 length: 14 residues. CDR3 sequence reads: CASSFSGRGNEQFF. CDR3 sequence (DNA): TGTGCCAGCAGCTTTAGCGGGAGAGGGAATGAGCAGTTCTTC.

The chain uses TRBV9 and TRBJ1-5, with TRBD1 as a possible D gene (5 bases). This CDR3 is 14 amino acids long. The V end was cut by 0 bases, the J end by 4 bases, with 8 bases between. Germline CDR1 SGDLS, CDR2 YYNGEE. The DNA for the CDR3 is TGTGCCAGCAGCGTAGGGCCAGGGAATCAGCCCCAGCATTTT. Its protein is CASSVGPGNQPQHF.

This sequence joins TRBV28 and TRBJ1-1, with D maybe TRBD1 (6 bases). The CDR3 covers 15 residues. V dropped 2 bases and J dropped 6 bases, with 16 bases sitting between them. The germline CDR1 and CDR2 sequences are MDHEN and SYDVKM. CDR3: CASSLGTLTNAEAFF. As DNA, the CDR3 is TGTGCCAGCAGTTTAGGGACACTTACCAATGCTGAAGCTTTCTTT.

The chain is built from TRBV7-8 and TRBJ2-3; TRBD1 aligns across 7 bases. The CDR3 covers 15 residues. Per germline, CDR1 SGHVS and CDR2 FQNEAQ. With V trimmed by 6 bases and J by 6 bases, 12 bases remained unmatched. Written as DNA, the CDR3 is TGTGCCAGCAGTTGGGACCGGGGACAGCAGGATACGCAGTATTTT. This gives the protein CASSWDRGQQDTQYF.

There are a few counts of this clone. The chain uses TRBV6-2 or TRBV6-3 and TRBJ1-4; D is unclear. The V end lost 5 bases, the J end lost 0 bases, and 10 bases lay between the germline ends. Per germline, CDR1 MNHEY and CDR2 SVGEGT. The CDR3 runs to 15 residues. The chain's CDR3 is CASSLAGATNEKLFF. The CDR3 coding sequence is TGTGCCAGCAGTCTTGCCGGGGCAACTAATGAAAAACTGTTTTTT.

DNA of the CDR3: TGCGCCAGCAGCCCGATAGGGTGGAATGGCTACACCTTC. Its protein product is CASSPIGWNGYTF. This chain joins TRBV5-1 and TRBJ1-2; D remains unclear. This CDR3 spans 13 amino acids. The V and J ends lost 4 bases and 6 bases respectively, with 13 bases between them. Germline V CDR1 and CDR2: SGHRS, YFSETQ.

The chain recombines TRBV19 with TRBJ1-1; no definite D call. The V end was cut by 4 bases, the J end by 4 bases, with 10 bases between. Germline V gives CDR1 LNHDA, CDR2 SQIVND (reference sequence). CDR3 length: 13 residues. The CDR3 DNA reads TGTGCCAGTAGTACTATGGCACTCACTGAAGCTTTCTTT. It translates to CASSTMALTEAFF.

V is TRBV5-4 and J is TRBJ2-1, with D maybe TRBD1 (6 bases). This CDR3 is 13 amino acids long. CDR1 is SGHNT and CDR2 is YYREEE in the germline V gene (reference sequence). With 4 bases removed from V and 10 bases from J, the gap between germline ends came to 15 bases. CDR3 DNA sequence: TGTGCCAGCAGCGACTCCAACAGGGAGGAGCAGTTCTTC. This encodes CASSDSNREEQFF.

The V and J genes are TRBV7-8 and TRBJ1-1; D remains ambiguous. This CDR3 region has 13 residues. CDR1 is SGHVS, CDR2 FQNEAQ, per germline. V lost 3 bases, J lost 2 bases, and 7 bases lay in between. The CDR3, as DNA: TGTGCCAGCAGCTTTGAGGGAAACACTGAAGCTTTCTTT. This encodes CASSFEGNTEAFF.

The chain joins TRBV6-5 to TRBJ1-2; weak D call: TRBD1 (6 bases). The CDR3 is made up of 16 amino acids. Germline V gene data show CDR1 as MNHEY and CDR2 as SVGAGI. Trimming took off 0 bases at V and 2 bases at J, with 13 bases between the two ends. The CDR3 reads CASSYSLGGVNYGYTF. DNA of the CDR3: TGTGCCAGCAGTTACTCTTTGGGGGGCGTAAACTATGGCTACACCTTC.

This chain joins TRBV19 and TRBJ1-1, with D unclear. Trimming cost V 2 bases and J 4 bases, with 8 bases left between them. The germline CDR1 and CDR2 sequences are LNHDA and SQIVND (reference sequence). The CDR3 has 13 amino acids. This chain's CDR3 is CASSISAATEAFF. The CDR3 DNA follows: TGTGCCAGTAGTATAAGCGCCGCCACTGAAGCTTTCTTT.

The rearrangement uses TRBV7-9 and TRBJ2-7; 7 bases match TRBD1. The J segment lost 5 bases and the V segment lost 4 bases, leaving 8 bases of the junction unmatched. Germline CDR1 SEHNR, CDR2 FQNEAQ (reference sequence). CDR3 length: 14 amino acids. This CDR3 reads CASSSNTGANEQYF. CDR3 coding DNA: TGTGCCAGCAGCTCCAATACAGGGGCCAACGAGCAGTACTTC.